Below are 11 T cell receptor beta chains sequenced from a single sample in a study of T cell responses to AZD1222 COVID-19 vaccine. Assay: immunoSEQ multiplex PCR; the TCRdb copy retains only in-frame clones and omits some. The data contain about 150,000 clones, 82% of them singletons. The specimen comprised peripheral blood, sampled on day 0 of MenACWY control vaccination. Receptor source: an adult in good health.

This sequence joins TRBV27 and TRBJ2-1; D uncertain. The CDR3 consists of 11 residues. In germline, CDR1 is MNHEY, CDR2 SMNVEV (reference sequence). Trimming took 3 bases from V and 10 from J, leaving 7 bases between them. The CDR3 spells CASSLASEQFF. CDR3 nucleotides: TGTGCCAGCAGTTTGGCGTCGGAGCAGTTCTTC.

This clone appeared once. The chain employs TRBV19 and TRBJ1-5, with 11 bases lining up with TRBD1. The length of the CDR3 is 15 residues. J lost 7 bases, V lost 2 bases, and 4 bases had no gene match. From germline, CDR1 is LNHDA and CDR2 SQIVND (reference sequence). CDR3 DNA: TGTGCCAGTAGTATACCGGGACAGGGGGTCCAGCCCCAGCATTTT. It yields the protein CASSIPGQGVQPQHF.

This chain joins TRBV6-6 and TRBJ1-3; 7 bases are a match to TRBD1. CDR1 is MNHNY, CDR2 SVGAGI, per germline (reference sequence). Trimming cost V 6 bases and J 3 bases; bases outside gene matches: 5. The CDR3 is 14 residues long. CDR3 sequence reads: CASSLDRVGNTIYF. The CDR3 bases are TGTGCCAGCAGCCTCGACAGGGTTGGAAACACCATATATTTT.

This clone was observed a handful of times. The chain uses TRBV11-2 and TRBJ1-6; D gene unclear. The CDR3 is made up of 13 amino acids. V was shortened by 0 bases and J by 10 bases, with 7 bases between the two germline ends. The V gene's germline CDR1 is SGHAT and CDR2 FQNNGV. CDR3 in DNA: TGTGCCAGCAGCTTAGAATCCCAGTCACCCCTCCACTTT. This gives the protein CASSLESQSPLHF.

The V gene is TRBV20-1, the J gene TRBJ2-5; possible D gene TRBD2, 6 bases. Germline V gives CDR1 DFQATT, CDR2 SNEGSKA (reference sequence). V lost 5 bases and J lost 7, with 11 bases in between. CDR3 length: 11 amino acids. The CDR3 bases are TGCAGTGCTCGGCGGGACTGGACCCAGTACTTC. Protein product: CSARRDWTQYF.

CDR3 sequence (DNA): TGTGCCAGCAGCCAAACGGTCGGACAGGGGTACACTGAAGCTTTCTTT. Translating gives CASSQTVGQGYTEAFF. V and J are TRBV3-1 (or the pseudogene TRBV3-2) and TRBJ1-1; 9 bases agree with TRBD1. Germline V gene lookup returns CDR1 LGHDT and CDR2 YNNKEL (reference sequence). With V trimmed by 2 bases and J by 3 bases, 7 bases remained unmatched. This CDR3 region has 16 residues.

The J gene is TRBJ1-2, the V gene TRBV19, with 7 bases identical to TRBD1. Germline V gene sequence: CDR1 LNHDA, CDR2 SQIVND (reference sequence). The CDR3 spans 13 residues. Unmatched junction bases numbered 8, after V lost 8 bases and J lost 5 bases. The CDR3 spells CASGDSPFYGYTF. Written as DNA, the CDR3 is TGTGCCAGTGGGGACAGTCCCTTTTATGGCTACACCTTC. Full variable domain (outside the CDR3, taken from reference TRBV19 and TRBJ1-2): DGGITQSPKYLFRKEGQNVTLSCEQNLNHDAMYWYRQDPGQGLRLIYYSQIVNDFQKGDIAEGYSVSREKKESFPLTVTSAQKNPTAFYLCASGDSPFYGYTFGSGTRLTVV.

This clone was counted a few times. The genes are TRBV27 and TRBJ1-1, with D perhaps TRBD1 (5 bases). This CDR3 region has 16 residues. CDR1 and CDR2 (germline): MNHEY, SMNVEV (reference sequence). With 6 bases removed from V and 2 bases from J, the gap between germline ends came to 19 bases. The CDR3 is CASRRTDWGLNTEAFF. CDR3 DNA: TGTGCCAGCAGGCGTACAGACTGGGGCCTTAACACTGAAGCTTTCTTT.

The chain carries TRBV5-1 and TRBJ1-5; D unclear. With 9 bases removed from V and 13 bases from J, the gap between germline ends came to 11 bases. The CDR3 covers 9 residues. Germline-derived CDR1 and CDR2 are SGHRS and YFSETQ. The CDR3 DNA sequence: TGCGCCAAAGTCAGCGCACAGCATTTT. The encoded protein is CAKVSAQHF.

This clone was observed once. The rearrangement uses TRBV6-5 and TRBJ1-2; D is unresolved. The CDR3 runs 16 residues. Germline CDR1 and CDR2: MNHEY and SVGAGI. The V and J ends lost 2 bases and 0 bases respectively, with 13 bases between them. The CDR3 reads CASSYTYLGANYGYTF. The CDR3, as DNA: TGTGCCAGCAGTTACACCTACTTGGGAGCTAACTATGGCTACACCTTC.

This clone was observed a handful of times. The chain joins TRBV19 to TRBJ2-2, with 9 bases fitting TRBD2. Germline V gene data show CDR1 as LNHDA and CDR2 as SQIVND (reference sequence). V was pared by 7 bases and J by 2 bases, with 8 bases of the junction left unmatched. The CDR3 totals 16 residues. CDR3 DNA: TGTGCCAGTAAGGGTAGCGGGGGTCTTAACACCGGGGAGCTGTTTTTT. Amino acid sequence: CASKGSGGLNTGELFF.